This TCR beta chain is from a study of blood T cell repertoires in COVID-19. Per the germline V gene, CDR1 is GTSNPN and CDR2 is SVGIG (reference sequence). Trimming stripped 0 bases from V and 4 bases from J, with 13 bases between. This CDR3 comprises 16 residues. Sequenced by immunoSEQ multiplex PCR; TCRdb stores in-frame clones only, minus some. The data contain more than 120,000 clones, about 80% of them seen just once; the ten biggest clones take up roughly 3.8%. The material sequenced was PBMCs or T cells enriched from blood (not recorded which). V usage is TRBV30 and J usage is TRBJ1-6; D possibly corresponds to TRBD1 (6 bases). The TCR originated in a man aged 50-59 years in a cohort exposed to, infected with or recovered from COVID-19 (not recorded which). DNA of the CDR3: TGTGCCTGGAGTGTACGGTCAGGGGCGTATAATTCACCCCTCCACTTT. Protein product: CAWSVRSGAYNSPLHF.